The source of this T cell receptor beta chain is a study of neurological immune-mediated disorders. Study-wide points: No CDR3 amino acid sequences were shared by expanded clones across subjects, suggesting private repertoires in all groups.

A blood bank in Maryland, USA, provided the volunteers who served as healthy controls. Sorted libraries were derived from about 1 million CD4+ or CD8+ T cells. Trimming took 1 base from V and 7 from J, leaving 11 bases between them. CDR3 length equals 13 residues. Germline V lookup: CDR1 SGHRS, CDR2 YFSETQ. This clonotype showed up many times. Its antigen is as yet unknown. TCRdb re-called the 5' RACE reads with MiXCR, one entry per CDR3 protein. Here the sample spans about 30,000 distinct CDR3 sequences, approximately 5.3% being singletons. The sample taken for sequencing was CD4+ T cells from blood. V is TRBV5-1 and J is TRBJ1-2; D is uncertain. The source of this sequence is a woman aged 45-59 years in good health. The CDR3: CASSLRGPRGYTF. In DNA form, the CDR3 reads TGCGCCAGCAGCTTGCGCGGGCCTCGTGGCTACACCTTC. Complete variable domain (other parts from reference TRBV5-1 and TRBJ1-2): KAGVTQTPRYLIKTRGQQVTLSCSPISGHRSVSWYQQTPGQGLQFLFEYFSETQRNKGNFPGRFSGRQFSNSRSEMNVSTLELGDSALYLCASSLRGPRGYTFGSGTRLTVV.